The clone carrying this T cell receptor (beta chain) was observed once. Its antigen remains unknown. In the original analysis: From ImmunoSEQ came sequences covering only the junction and carrying no quality scores, so filtering differed. Data came from immunoSEQ multiplex PCR; TCRdb stores just in-frame clones and leaves some out. V and J calls and clone size are copied from that table; D and trimming were computed from the DNA. Of 2.3 million or so clones listed, 80% to 95% were seen once; the top ten hold 0.39%. This specimen comes from a study of shared clonotypes between healthy human individuals. General study results and limits: In having few donors, the study represented limited genetic and exposure-history diversity. It was the non-shared clonotypes that had lower generation probabilities than clonotypes shared by all four donors.

The CDR3 consists of 12 residues. The sequence derives from a man younger than 35 in good health. Some clones in this sample may be carry-over from other donors' samples. The chain employs TRBV7-5 and TRBJ2-7. TRBV7-5 is a pseudogene locus. The sample was naive CD4+ T cells from PBMCs. Regarding subset: CD45RA+ positively selected. CDR3 protein: CVRSQSRYEQYF. As DNA, the CDR3 is TGTGTCAGAAGCCAAAGTAGGTACGAGCAGTACTTC.